These 6 T cell receptor beta chains were sequenced from one sample in a study of spatial heterogeneity in lung cancer. Notes on the study in general: Counts of expanded intratumoral alpha and beta TCRs tracked tumor mutation counts.

Their cognate antigens are unknown. Indicated time point: sample taken at primary tumor resection. TCRdb redid the calling of the 5' RACE reads with MiXCR, one entry per CDR3 protein. This sample yields about 100,000 distinct CDR3 sequences, of which nearly 4.5% are seen a single time; around 20% belongs to the top ten. Source: lung tumor tissue, taken at surgery. The receptors derive from a male donor with early-stage non-small cell lung cancer.

This clonotype has ten or more counts. The chain couples TRBV20-1 to TRBJ2-7, with D possibly being TRBD2 (7 bases). The CDR3 sequence is 13 residues long. The germline V gene encodes CDR1 DFQATT and CDR2 SNEGSKA (reference sequence). V was clipped by 3 bases and J by 7 bases, with 16 bases between them. The CDR3 reads CSARWQGRGEQYF. The DNA of the CDR3 is TGCAGTGCTAGGTGGCAGGGGAGGGGAGAGCAGTACTTC.

This clonotype has ten or more counts. V is TRBV4-1 and J is TRBJ1-4, with a tentative D call TRBD1 (5 bases). This CDR3 spans 14 amino acids. V was clipped by 2 bases and J by 7 bases, with 11 bases between them. The germline V gene has CDR1 MGHRA and CDR2 YSYEKL. The chain's CDR3 is CASSQKGAFEKLFF. Written as DNA, the CDR3 is TGCGCCAGCAGCCAAAAAGGGGCATTTGAAAAACTGTTTTTT.

This clonotype was recorded at least ten times. The rearrangement links TRBV15 to TRBJ2-5, with 7 positions matching TRBD1. With 2 bases clipped from V and 3 bases from J, the junction kept 6 bases outside the gene matches. Germline V gene lookup returns CDR1 LNHNV and CDR2 YYDKDF (reference sequence). This CDR3 is built from 15 residues. For the CDR3, the DNA is TGTGCCACCAGCAGAACCCCAGACAGGGAAGAGACCCAGTACTTC. This codes for CATSRTPDREETQYF.

In this sample, this clonotype turned up many times. J is TRBJ2-7 and V is TRBV4-2; tentatively, D is TRBD1 (5 bases). Trimming shortened V by 1 base and J by 1 base, and 8 bases separated the two germline ends. CDR3 length: 14 amino acids. Per the germline V gene, CDR1 is LGHNA and CDR2 is YNFKEQ. CDR3 protein: CASSQARASYEQYF. The CDR3 DNA is TGTGCCAGCAGCCAAGCCAGGGCATCCTACGAGCAGTACTTC.

This clonotype was detected a few times. V usage is TRBV27 and J usage is TRBJ2-7, with 8 nucleotides matching TRBD2. In germline, CDR1 is MNHEY, CDR2 SMNVEV (reference sequence). The CDR3 contains 14 residues. V trimming: 5 bases; J trimming: 6 bases; junction bases outside the gene matches: 9. The CDR3 here is CASSPTGGALEQYF. In nucleotides, the CDR3 is TGTGCCAGCAGTCCCACCGGGGGGGCTCTCGAGCAGTACTTC.

This clonotype was seen many times. The J gene is TRBJ1-5, the V gene TRBV20-1; 7 nucleotides match TRBD1. Germline V gives CDR1 DFQATT, CDR2 SNEGSKA (reference sequence). This CDR3 contains 16 residues. V trimming: 2 bases; J trimming: 6 bases; junction bases outside the gene matches: 13. The CDR3 region has the DNA TGCAGTGCTAGAAGGAGCCAGAGGGGGCTAAGTCAGCCCCAGCATTTT. Translation: CSARRSQRGLSQPQHF.